The 23 T cell receptor beta chains in this list originate from one sample, sequenced in a study of T cell repertoires in cytomegalovirus infection. TCRdb re-derived calls from the reads in MiXCR, one entry per CDR3 protein. The sample has around 450,000 distinct CDR3 sequences, about 11% seen once. Source material: PBMCs. The receptor set was obtained from a human donor in good health (CMV status not recorded). Some clones in this sample may be carry-over from other donors' samples.

At least ten counts were recorded for this clonotype. The chain combines TRBV20-1 with TRBJ2-3; D possibly corresponds to TRBD2 (5 bases). This CDR3 is 14 amino acids long. Germline V gene lookup returns CDR1 DFQATT and CDR2 SNEGSKA (reference sequence). The germline V and J ends were trimmed by 5 bases and 2 bases, with 14 bases remaining between them. CDR3 sequence (DNA): TGCAGTGCTCCTCGGGGTGGCCCCACAGATACGCAGTATTTT. Amino acids: CSAPRGGPTDTQYF.

The chain links TRBV29-1 to TRBJ1-5; 7 bases match TRBD1. The CDR3 extends over 13 amino acids. The trim removed 4 bases at V and 5 bases at J, leaving 5 bases unmatched. Germline loops: CDR1 SQVTM, CDR2 ANQGSEA. The CDR3 loop reads CSVAGQGDQPQHF. The CDR3 DNA reads TGCAGCGTTGCAGGGCAGGGGGATCAGCCCCAGCATTTT.

The rearrangement links TRBV9 to TRBJ1-2; D gene uncertain. This CDR3 spans 14 amino acids. V lost 0 bases and J 3 bases, leaving 9 bases between the germline ends. The germline CDR1 and CDR2 sequences are SGDLS and YYNGEE. CDR3 amino acids: CASSVGGGHYGYTF. Here the CDR3 DNA reads TGTGCCAGCAGCGTAGGCGGAGGGCACTATGGCTACACCTTC.

This clonotype was found a few times. The V gene is TRBV9, the J gene TRBJ2-1; the D gene is possibly TRBD1 (6 bases). The CDR3 consists of 16 residues. Germline values: CDR1 SGDLS, CDR2 YYNGEE. V lost 4 bases and J lost 1, with 15 bases in between. CDR3 nucleotides: TGTGCCAGCAGCCTAGACGACAGGTCATCCTACAATGAGCAGTTCTTC. Protein sequence: CASSLDDRSSYNEQFF.

This clonotype was counted ten times or more. This sequence joins TRBV6-4 and TRBJ1-1, with TRBD1 matching 7 bases. This CDR3 is built from 13 residues. V lost 6 bases and J lost 7; bases outside the gene matches: 8. CDR1 and CDR2 from the germline V gene are MRHNA and SNTAGT. The CDR3 region is CASSHYRGGEAFF. In DNA form, the CDR3 reads TGTGCCAGCAGCCATTACAGGGGAGGTGAAGCTTTCTTT.

J is TRBJ2-1 and V is TRBV28; 12 bases are shared with TRBD1. Germline V gene lookup returns CDR1 MDHEN and CDR2 SYDVKM. CDR3 length equals 13 residues. With V trimmed by 6 bases and J by 7 bases, 1 base remained unmatched. CDR3 protein: CASRGQGANEQFF. CDR3 coding DNA: TGTGCCAGCAGGGGACAGGGGGCGAATGAGCAGTTCTTC.

The rearrangement links TRBV12-3 or TRBV12-4 to TRBJ2-1, with 11 bases that match TRBD2. The CDR3 runs 19 residues. V lost 7 bases to trimming and J lost 1 base; unmatched junction nucleotides: 15. The CDR3 DNA follows: TGTGCCAGCACCGTTCTCCTAGCGGGAGGCCACATATCCTACAATGAGCAGTTCTTC. As protein: CASTVLLAGGHISYNEQFF.

This clonotype was counted ten times or more. V and J are TRBV12-3 or TRBV12-4 and TRBJ2-1; D could derive from TRBD1 or TRBD2 (5 bases each). This CDR3 is 17 amino acids long. Trimming took 3 bases from V and 4 from J, leaving 19 bases between them. The CDR3 loop is CASSFGLFPGPYNEQFF. The CDR3 bases are TGTGCCAGCAGTTTCGGTCTCTTTCCGGGGCCATACAATGAGCAGTTCTTC.

This clonotype occurred many times. The gene calls are TRBV5-4 and TRBJ1-2, with D unresolved. The CDR3 runs 18 residues. Looked up from germline, CDR1 is SGHNT and CDR2 is YYREEE (reference sequence). Deletions cut 4 bases from V and 4 bases from J, with 26 bases between. In DNA form, the CDR3 reads TGTGCCAGCAGCCCCCTGGTGGACGTTAAGCCTCTGCCCTATGGCTACACCTTC. It yields the protein CASSPLVDVKPLPYGYTF.

Notes on this clonotype: A read error may explain this, as a much larger clone is one base away. The V and J genes are TRBV7-2 and TRBJ2-3; the match to TRBD2 covers 13 bases. Trimming took 0 bases from V and 5 from J; bases not matched to a gene: 5. The CDR3 extends over 17 amino acids. Germline lookup yields CDR1 SGHTA and CDR2 FQGNSA. The CDR3 loop is CASSLALAGGGIDTQYF. In DNA, the CDR3 is TGTGCCAGCAGCTTAGCACTAGCGGGGGGGGGCATAGATACGCAGTATTTT. Variable domain in full (rest from reference TRBV7-2 and TRBJ2-3): GAGVSQSPSNKVTEKGKDVELRCDPISGHTALYWYRQSLGQGLEFLIYFQGNSAPDKSGLPSDRFSAERTGGSVSTLTIQRTQQEDSAVYLCASSLALAGGGIDTQYFGPGTRLTVL.

This clonotype was detected many times. V gene TRBV5-1 combines with J gene TRBJ2-7; a weak D match, TRBD2 (5 bases). The CDR3 loop spans 15 amino acids. Trimming removed 0 bases from V and 0 bases from J, with 10 bases in between. The V gene's germline CDR1 is SGHRS and CDR2 YFSETQ. CDR3 DNA sequence: TGCGCCAGCAGCTTGGTAGTGGGGAGCTCCTACGAGCAGTACTTC. Its protein is CASSLVVGSSYEQYF.

In this sample, this clonotype turned up many times. One junction end disagrees with the germline gene, perhaps due to a read error. This rearrangement joins TRBV7-7 to TRBJ2-1; the match to TRBD2 covers 7 bases. Per the germline V gene, CDR1 is SSHAT and CDR2 is FNYEAQ (reference sequence). The CDR3 totals 15 residues. The CDR3 nucleotides are TGTGCTAGCAGCTTAGAACTAGCGACTGGAAATGAGCAGTTCTTC. Its protein product is CASSLELATGNEQFF.

This clonotype was seen at least ten times. V usage is TRBV7-3 and J usage is TRBJ2-1, with 11 positions matching TRBD2. Looked up from germline, CDR1 is SGHTA and CDR2 is FQGTGA. V was pared by 5 bases and J by 5 bases, with 8 bases of the junction left unmatched. The CDR3 spans 16 residues. The CDR3 region is CASSPLAGGTDNEQFF. The CDR3, as DNA: TGTGCCAGCAGCCCCTTAGCGGGAGGGACGGACAATGAGCAGTTCTTC.

This clonotype was detected only a few times. The V call is TRBV11-2, the J call TRBJ1-6; D perhaps matches TRBD1 (5 bases). From germline, CDR1 is SGHAT and CDR2 FQNNGV. V lost 2 bases, J lost 8 bases, and 16 bases lay in between. The CDR3 covers 16 residues. The chain's CDR3 is CASSLPGRVGDSPLHF. The CDR3, as DNA: TGTGCCAGCAGCTTACCGGGGCGCGTGGGGGATTCACCCCTCCACTTT.

This clonotype was found many times. The V and J genes are TRBV28 and TRBJ1-6; D not certain. V lost 2 bases and J 9 bases, leaving 5 bases between the germline ends. From germline, CDR1 is MDHEN and CDR2 SYDVKM. The CDR3 consists of 12 residues. Here the CDR3 reads CASSLRISPLHF. Written as DNA, the CDR3 is TGTGCCAGCAGTTTAAGGATTTCACCCCTCCACTTT.

V is TRBV18 and J is TRBJ2-7; 11 nucleotides line up with TRBD1. The germline gives CDR1 KGHSH, CDR2 LQKENI. With V trimmed by 4 bases and J by 6 bases, 5 bases remained unmatched. The CDR3 sequence is 14 residues long. The chain's CDR3 is CASSLGTGGGEQYF. DNA for the CDR3: TGTGCCAGCTCACTAGGGACAGGGGGAGGCGAGCAGTACTTC.

About this clonotype: At one boundary the junction diverges from the germline segment, which might be a read error. V gene TRBV6-5 combines with J gene TRBJ2-2, with TRBD1 as a possible D gene (6 bases). Per the germline V gene, CDR1 is MNHEY and CDR2 is SVGAGI. This CDR3 spans 15 amino acids. In DNA, the CDR3 is TGTGCCAGCAGTTACGGAACAGGGAACACCGGGGAGCTTTTTTTT. Encoded protein: CASSYGTGNTGELFF.

This chain connects TRBV20-1 to TRBJ2-5; no clear D gene. This CDR3 comprises 12 residues. Per the germline V gene, CDR1 is DFQATT and CDR2 is SNEGSKA (reference sequence). Trimming shortened V by 3 bases and J by 4 bases, and 9 bases separated the two germline ends. The CDR3 here is CSASLDGETQYF. Here the CDR3 DNA reads TGCAGTGCTAGCTTGGACGGAGAGACCCAGTACTTC.

This clonotype was seen many times. The V gene is TRBV7-2, the J gene TRBJ2-7, with 8 nucleotides matching TRBD2. The CDR3 has 14 amino acids. Germline CDR1 SGHTA, CDR2 FQGNSA. J gave up 0 bases and V 5 bases, and 3 bases lay outside the gene matches. Here the CDR3 reads CASSPSGPSYEQYF. As DNA, the CDR3 is TGTGCCAGCAGCCCTAGCGGGCCCTCCTACGAGCAGTACTTC.

This clonotype has ten or more counts. The chain has TRBV6-6 and TRBJ2-5, with D perhaps given as TRBD1 or TRBD2 (5 bases each). The CDR3 is made up of 15 amino acids. The ends were cut back, 2 bases at V and 5 bases at J, with 15 bases in the middle. Germline CDR1 is MNHNY and CDR2 is SVGAGI (reference sequence). The CDR3 loop reads CASSYGGPLRETQYF. The CDR3 nucleotides are TGTGCCAGCAGTTACGGGGGACCCCTAAGGGAGACCCAGTACTTC.

This clonotype was found many times. The chain links TRBV30 to TRBJ1-1; the D is unclear. V shed 2 bases and J shed 5 bases, with 18 bases lying between them. Germline V lookup: CDR1 GTSNPN, CDR2 SVGIG (reference sequence). The CDR3 has 15 amino acids. The CDR3 spells CAWSKPASMGTEAFF. The CDR3 DNA reads TGTGCCTGGAGTAAGCCAGCTTCAATGGGGACTGAAGCTTTCTTT. The full variable domain, in which reference TRBV30 and TRBJ1-1 provide the parts outside the CDR3, is SQTIHQWPATLVQPVGSPLSLECTVEGTSNPNLYWYRQAAGRGLQLLFYSVGIGQISSEVPQNLSASRPQDRQFILSSKKLLLSDSGFYLCAWSKPASMGTEAFFGQGTRLTVV.

The V call is TRBV2, the J call TRBJ2-3; maybe TRBD1 (6 bases). Germline assignment: CDR1 SNHLY and CDR2 FYNNEI. V was cut by 3 bases and J by 6 bases, with 25 bases left in between. The CDR3 extends over 18 amino acids. The CDR3 loop is CASSEIFVENRVWDTQYF. CDR3 sequence (DNA): TGTGCCAGCAGTGAGATTTTTGTCGAAAACAGGGTTTGGGATACGCAGTATTTT. Full variable domain (missing parts from reference TRBV2 and TRBJ2-3): EPEVTQTPSHQVTQMGQEVILRCVPISNHLYFYWYRQILGQKVEFLVSFYNNEISEKSEIFDDQFSVERPDGSNFTLKIRSTKLEDSAMYFCASSEIFVENRVWDTQYFGPGTRLTVL.

This clonotype has at least ten counts. This rearrangement joins TRBV5-6 to TRBJ1-1; TRBD1 agrees at 7 bases. V gave up 1 base and J gave up 1 base; unmatched junction bases: 4. The CDR3 runs 15 residues. The germline V gene encodes CDR1 SGHDT and CDR2 YYEEEE. The CDR3 loop reads CASSLLDRANTEAFF. The CDR3, as DNA: TGTGCCAGCAGCTTGTTAGACAGGGCGAACACTGAAGCTTTCTTT.